A selection of T cell receptor beta chains follows, all from one sample in a study of glioma-infiltrating T cells after dendritic cell vaccination. Sequencing used immunoSEQ multiplex PCR; TCRdb keeps in-frame clones, though not all of them. The sample consists of about 94,000 clones, 80% of them appearing once. This specimen consisted of blood, obtained after dendritic cell vaccination. These receptors were taken from a human donor with glioblastoma. CDR3s include the opening cysteine and the closing phenylalanine or tryptophan. A D gene is named only where the DNA matches it firmly. Clone size, where shown, is once, few, many, or a class for clones that have expanded.

TRBJ2-1,TRBV6-1,TRBD1,-,CASSLDRGRREQFF,TGTGCCAGCAGTCTGGACAGGGGGAGGCGGGAGCAGTTCTTC
TRBJ2-5,TRBV30,-,-,CAWMRTETQYF,TGTGCCTGGATGCGTACGGAGACCCAGTACTTC
TRBJ1-1,TRBV4-1,-,-,CASSQDTRNTEAFF,TGCGCCAGCAGCCAAGATACTCGGAACACTGAAGCTTTCTTT
TRBJ2-1,TRBV28,TRBD2,few,CASRTSGYSSSYNEQFF,TGTGCCAGCCGGACTAGCGGATATAGTAGCTCCTACAATGAGCAGTTCTTC
TRBJ1-3,TRBV28,-,few,CASTLLTGTDSTIYF,TGTGCCAGCACCCTTCTGACAGGCACTGACTCCACCATATATTTT
TRBJ2-7,TRBV28,-,-,CASFPRGNWEQYF,TGTGCCTCATTCCCCCGGGGGAATTGGGAGCAGTACTTC
TRBJ1-5,TRBV20-1,-,-,CSASSDQPQHF,TGCAGTGCTAGCTCCGATCAGCCCCAGCATTTT
TRBJ2-2,TRBV29-1,-,-,CSGGDLRELFF,TGCAGCGGGGGGGACCTCCGGGAGCTGTTTTTT
TRBJ2-5,TRBV9,-,-,CASSPRLPQETQYF,TGTGCCAGCAGCCCGAGACTACCTCAAGAGACCCAGTACTTC
TRBJ1-4,TRBV28,TRBD1,-,CASSLTGAKLFF,TGTGCCAGCAGTCTGACAGGGGCAAAACTGTTTTTT
TRBJ1-5,TRBV4-1,-,-,CASSQGRLQGGVNQPQHF,TGCGCCAGCAGCCAAGGGCGGCTCCAGGGAGGTGTCAATCAGCCCCAGCATTTT
TRBJ2-1,TRBV1,-,-,CTSSSQGAWNEQFF,TGCACCAGCAGTAGTCAGGGGGCGTGGAATGAGCAGTTCTTC
TRBJ1-2,TRBV7-6,-,-,CASSPQQDSFNYGYTF,TGTGCCAGCAGCCCCCAACAGGACAGTTTTAACTATGGCTACACCTTC
TRBJ1-1,TRBV2,TRBD1,-,CASSLPTGRSEAFF,TGTGCCAGCAGCCTCCCGACAGGGAGGTCTGAAGCTTTCTTT
TRBJ1-5,TRBV6-1,TRBD1,-,CASRDRGSNQPQHF,TGTGCCAGCAGGGACAGGGGTAGCAATCAGCCCCAGCATTTT
TRBJ1-2,TRBV25-1,-,once,CASSHSGGSGYTF,TGTGCCAGCAGTCATTCGGGGGGGAGTGGCTACACCTTC
TRBJ1-1,TRBV7-3,-,-,CASSFQQEAEAFF,TGTGCCAGCAGCTTTCAGCAGGAGGCTGAAGCTTTCTTT
TRBJ2-7,TRBV6-6,TRBD1,-,CASSKDRAAYEQYF,TGTGCCAGCAGTAAGGACAGGGCGGCCTACGAGCAGTACTTC
TRBJ1-2,TRBV25-1,-,-,CASSEIHRSGGYTF,TGTGCCAGCAGTGAAATTCACAGGTCCGGAGGCTACACCTTC
TRBJ2-3,TRBV28,-,-,CASSPRRGSTDTQYF,TGTGCCAGCAGTCCCCGGCGGGGTAGCACAGATACGCAGTATTTT
TRBJ2-2,TRBV7-9,-,-,CASSQSNTGELFF,TGTGCCAGCAGCCAATCCAACACCGGGGAGCTGTTTTTT
TRBJ1-2,TRBV7-9,TRBD1,-,CASSLSMGQGGSSSGYTF,TGTGCCAGCAGCTTGTCGATGGGTCAGGGGGGCTCTTCATCTGGCTACACCTTC
TRBJ2-7,TRBV6-1,-,-,CASRRTGAYEQYF,TGTGCCAGCAGAAGGACGGGGGCCTACGAGCAGTACTTC
TRBJ2-5,TRBV5-1,-,-,CASSRGLLQETQYF,TGCGCCAGCAGCAGGGGACTTTTACAAGAGACCCAGTACTTC
TRBJ1-2,TRBV21-1,-,few,CARIPLDDRGHGYTF,TGTGCCAGGATCCCCTTAGATGACAGGGGACACGGCTACACCTTC
TRBJ2-5,TRBV5-6,-,-,CASSVEHRVEETQYF,TGTGCCAGCAGCGTCGAGCACAGGGTCGAAGAGACCCAGTACTTC
TRBJ1-4,TRBV9,TRBD1,-,CAHSQGEGEKLFF,TGTGCCCATTCGCAGGGGGAAGGGGAAAAACTGTTTTTT
TRBJ2-3,TRBV5-1,TRBD2,-,CASSYRTSGSTDTQYF,TGCGCCAGCAGCTACAGGACTAGCGGGAGCACAGATACGCAGTATTTT
TRBJ2-3,TRBV10-3,-,-,CAISFLGGVGGDTQYF,TGTGCCATCAGCTTCCTTGGAGGGGTGGGGGGAGATACGCAGTATTTT
TRBJ2-1,TRBV6-1,TRBD2,few,CASLAGAGNEQFF,TGTGCCAGCCTAGCGGGAGCGGGTAATGAGCAGTTCTTC
TRBJ1-5,TRBV4-1,-,-,CASSQEIPGNQPQHF,TGCGCCAGCAGCCAAGAGATTCCGGGAAATCAGCCCCAGCATTTT
TRBJ1-1,TRBV7-3,-,-,CASSPLSGQATEAFF,TGTGCCAGCAGCCCCCTATCCGGCCAGGCCACTGAAGCTTTCTTT
TRBJ1-2,TRBV5-1,-,-,CASSTGPTNYGYTF,TGCGCCAGCAGCACCGGTCCAACTAACTATGGCTACACCTTC
TRBJ1-6,TRBV7-3,-,-,CASSLGVDSPLHF,TGTGCCAGCAGCTTAGGAGTAGACTCACCCCTCCACTTT
TRBJ2-7,TRBV5-1,-,-,CASSSTRDSYEQYF,TGCGCCAGCAGCTCTACTAGGGACTCCTACGAGCAGTACTTC
TRBJ1-4,TRBV15,-,-,CATSRDRGATNEKLFF,TGTGCCACCAGCAGAGATCGGGGGGCAACTAATGAAAAACTGTTTTTT
TRBJ1-2,TRBV6-5,TRBD1,-,CASSLGQGDYGYTF,TGTGCCAGCAGTTTGGGACAGGGAGACTATGGCTACACCTTC
TRBJ1-5,TRBV28,-,-,CASSLLGGIGAQHF,TGTGCCAGCAGTTTACTCGGAGGCATTGGGGCCCAGCATTTT
TRBJ2-7,TRBV5-1,-,-,CASRRDQPQYYEQYF,TGCGCCAGCAGGCGGGACCAACCGCAGTACTACGAGCAGTACTTC
TRBJ1-5,TRBV5-1,-,-,CASRIAPLLQPQHF,TGCGCCAGCAGAATTGCCCCTTTACTTCAGCCCCAGCATTTT
TRBJ2-3,TRBV5-4,TRBD2,-,CASSLTGLAGGPTDTQYF,TGTGCCAGCAGCTTGACGGGACTAGCGGGGGGGCCCACAGATACGCAGTATTTT
TRBJ2-1,TRBV27,-,-,CASSSADESLGPYYNEQFF,TGTGCCAGCAGTTCCGCGGACGAATCCTTGGGGCCTTACTACAATGAGCAGTTCTTC
TRBJ1-2,TRBV7-2,-,-,CASSRTGTPYGYTF,TGTGCCAGCAGCCGAACCGGGACACCCTATGGCTACACCTTC
TRBJ1-1,TRBV2,-,-,CASSDKTEAFF,TGTGCCAGCAGTGACAAAACTGAAGCTTTCTTT
TRBJ1-6,TRBV2,-,few,CASRRGTAASPLHF,TGTGCCAGCAGGAGGGGGACCGCTGCTTCACCCCTCCACTTT